These 23 T cell receptor beta chains share one sample of origin, sequenced in a study of shared clonotypes between healthy human individuals. Only in-frame clones appear in the TCRdb table, and some are missing; sequencing was by immunoSEQ multiplex PCR. The sample records around 2,000,000 clones, about 92% being singletons. CD45RO-negative cells were positively selected for CCR7, leaving out terminally differentiated effector memory CD45RA+ cells. Sequences were obtained from naive CD8+ T cells from PBMCs. The receptors here all came from a man younger than 35 in good health. Some clones in this sample may be carry-over from other donors' samples.

Regarding this clone: Within the sample, other DNA sequences also encode this same CDR3. V is TRBV19 and J is TRBJ1-2; no firm D call. The CDR3 sequence is 13 residues long. In germline, CDR1 is LNHDA, CDR2 SQIVND (reference sequence). V dropped 3 bases and J dropped 2 bases, with 7 bases sitting between them. The CDR3 is CASSISGNYGYTF. The CDR3 DNA reads as TGTGCCAGTAGTATTTCGGGGAACTATGGCTACACCTTC.

The rearrangement links TRBV2 to TRBJ2-5; TRBD2 aligns across 9 bases. CDR3 length equals 14 residues. Germline CDR1 and CDR2: SNHLY and FYNNEI. V lost 2 bases and J lost 7; bases outside the gene matches: 5. CDR3 bases: TGTGCCAGCAGTGAAAGAGCGGGAGGTATGACCCAGTACTTC. Residues: CASSERAGGMTQYF. The variable domain in full, completed from reference TRBV2 and TRBJ2-5, reads EPEVTQTPSHQVTQMGQEVILRCVPISNHLYFYWYRQILGQKVEFLVSFYNNEISEKSEIFDDQFSVERPDGSNFTLKIRSTKLEDSAMYFCASSERAGGMTQYFGPGTRLLVL.

This sequence joins TRBV7-6 and TRBJ2-1, with TRBD1 identical over 10 bases. V was clipped by 6 bases and J by 1 base; unmatched bases: 6. This CDR3 contains 16 residues. Germline V gives CDR1 SGHVS, CDR2 FNYEAQ. The CDR3 sequence is CASSSPGQGSYNEQFF. The CDR3 nucleotides read TGTGCCAGCAGTTCACCGGGACAGGGGTCCTACAATGAGCAGTTCTTC.

The gene calls are TRBV18 and TRBJ2-5; the match to TRBD1 covers 10 bases. The length of the CDR3 is 15 residues. V shed 3 bases, J shed 4 bases, and the junction held 5 bases outside the gene matches. Germline assignment: CDR1 KGHSH and CDR2 LQKENI. Here the CDR3 DNA reads TGTGCCAGCTCACCCCGGGACAGGGGAGGAGAGACCCAGTACTTC. It encodes CASSPRDRGGETQYF.

The chain uses TRBV10-3 and TRBJ1-2; 7 bases match TRBD1. From germline, CDR1 is ENHRY and CDR2 SYGVKD. The trim removed 5 bases at V and 3 bases at J, leaving 9 bases unmatched. CDR3 length equals 15 residues. CDR3 protein: CAISIPGQTHYGYTF. CDR3 in DNA: TGTGCCATCAGTATTCCGGGACAGACCCACTATGGCTACACCTTC.

This sequence joins TRBV4-1 and TRBJ2-1; TRBD2 might be the D (5 bases). Trimming took 1 base from V and 1 from J, leaving 11 bases between them. This CDR3 has 16 amino acids. Germline-derived CDR1 and CDR2 are MGHRA and YSYEKL. CDR3 bases: TGCGCCAGCAGCCAAGGAGGGAGCCTGTCCTACAATGAGCAGTTCTTC. Residues: CASSQGGSLSYNEQFF.

V gene TRBV9 combines with J gene TRBJ2-7; no clear D. Between the trimmed V and J ends, which lost 0 bases and 0 bases, there was a span of 13 bases. Germline V lookup: CDR1 SGDLS, CDR2 YYNGEE. CDR3 length: 16 residues. The CDR3 region is CASSVESFTSSYEQYF. The CDR3 coding sequence is TGTGCCAGCAGCGTAGAAAGTTTTACGAGCTCCTACGAGCAGTACTTC.

This chain connects TRBV19 to TRBJ2-3; weak D call: TRBD2 (6 bases). Germline V CDR1 and CDR2: LNHDA, SQIVND (reference sequence). The CDR3 has 13 amino acids. V was pared by 4 bases and J by 4 bases, with 9 bases between. The CDR3 loop reads CASSKWEADTQYF. As DNA, the CDR3 is TGTGCCAGTAGTAAGTGGGAGGCAGATACGCAGTATTTT.

This chain uses TRBV4-1 with TRBJ1-5, with 9 nucleotides matching TRBD1. This CDR3 has 15 residues. The J segment lost 5 bases and the V segment lost 1 base, leaving 3 bases of the junction unmatched. Germline CDR1 reads MGHRA; CDR2 reads YSYEKL. CDR3 DNA: TGCGCCAGCAGCCAAGGGACAGGGGTGTATCAGCCCCAGCATTTT. Its translation is CASSQGTGVYQPQHF.

The chain recombines TRBV27 with TRBJ2-7; D perhaps matches TRBD2 (6 bases). The ends were cut back, 6 bases at V and 3 bases at J, with 12 bases in the middle. Germline CDR1 is MNHEY and CDR2 is SMNVEV (reference sequence). The CDR3 spans 13 residues. CDR3 sequence (DNA): TGTGCCAGCAGCCAAGGACTATACTACGAGCAGTACTTC. It codes for CASSQGLYYEQYF.

The V gene is TRBV7-3, the J gene TRBJ1-1; D is perhaps TRBD1 (6 bases). The CDR3 covers 15 residues. CDR1 and CDR2 from the germline V gene are SGHTA and FQGTGA. The V gene lost 0 bases and the J gene lost 1 base, with 9 bases spanning the gap. The CDR3 region is CASSLTGQWNTEAFF. CDR3 DNA: TGTGCCAGCAGCTTAACGGGACAATGGAACACTGAAGCTTTCTTT.

CDR3 nucleotides: TGCGCCAGCAGCCATGATTCCCGTGGGTACGAGCAGTACTTC. Amino acids: CASSHDSRGYEQYF. The chain employs TRBV4-3 and TRBJ2-7, with D unclear. CDR1 is LGHNA, CDR2 YSLEER, per germline. CDR3 length: 14 amino acids. Trimming cost V 3 bases and J 4 bases, with 13 bases left between them.

J is TRBJ2-7 and V is TRBV14; D might be TRBD2 (5 bases). V was cut by 1 base and J by 2 bases, with 12 bases left in between. This CDR3 has 15 residues. CDR1 SGHDN and CDR2 FVKESK come from the germline V gene. The CDR3 DNA follows: TGTGCCAGCAGCCAAGGGGGTCCGAGGGCCTACGAGCAGTACTTC. This encodes CASSQGGPRAYEQYF.

V and J are TRBV7-9 and TRBJ1-2; tentative D call: TRBD1 (5 bases). V was clipped by 1 base and J by 4 bases, with 19 bases between them. The germline CDR1 and CDR2 sequences are SEHNR and FQNEAQ (reference sequence). The CDR3 sequence is 17 residues long. CDR3 DNA sequence: TGTGCCAGCAGCTTAGGCCCCAACAGCCCCGGGGGCTATGGCTACACCTTC. Translating it yields CASSLGPNSPGGYGYTF.

V and J are TRBV7-9 and TRBJ1-1, with unresolved D. Deletions cut 5 bases from V and 2 bases from J, with 12 bases between. Germline CDR1 is SEHNR and CDR2 is FQNEAQ (reference sequence). The CDR3 length is 14 residues. CDR3 protein: CASSPPNFNTEAFF. CDR3 DNA sequence: TGTGCCAGCAGCCCCCCAAACTTTAACACTGAAGCTTTCTTT.

This chain joins TRBV4-3 and TRBJ2-1; 10 bases match TRBD2. This CDR3 has 18 residues. Losses at the gene ends were 0 bases for V and 7 bases for J; bases not matched to a gene: 12. From germline, CDR1 is LGHNA and CDR2 YSLEER. The CDR3: CASSQEASGRILGNEQFF. CDR3 bases: TGCGCCAGCAGCCAAGAAGCTAGCGGGAGAATTTTGGGAAATGAGCAGTTCTTC.

J is TRBJ2-7 and V is TRBV5-6; D is possibly TRBD1 or TRBD2 (5 bases each). The germline CDR1 and CDR2 sequences are SGHDT and YYEEEE. This CDR3 contains 15 residues. The V gene lost 4 bases and the J gene lost 2 bases, with 16 bases spanning the gap. CDR3 nucleotide sequence: TGTGCCAGCAGCGACCTGTGGAGGACAACCTACGAGCAGTACTTC. Its translation: CASSDLWRTTYEQYF.

The chain combines TRBV7-9 with TRBJ2-1; the D gene is possibly TRBD2 (6 bases). The CDR3 length is 16 residues. Germline values: CDR1 SEHNR, CDR2 FQNEAQ (reference sequence). Deletions cut 5 bases from V and 2 bases from J, with 16 bases between. CDR3 sequence (DNA): TGTGCCAGCAGCCCTTCGCGGGGCCAGGCCTACAATGAGCAGTTCTTC. This sequence encodes CASSPSRGQAYNEQFF.

The genes are TRBV28 and TRBJ2-1, with 9 positions matching TRBD2. Germline V gene lookup returns CDR1 MDHEN and CDR2 SYDVKM. The CDR3 contains 16 residues. The ends lost 1 base at V and 4 bases at J; junction bases unmatched: 5. The CDR3 here is CASSLLGGRAYNEQFF. In DNA, the CDR3 is TGTGCCAGCAGTTTATTAGGCGGGAGGGCTTACAATGAGCAGTTCTTC.

The rearrangement links TRBV19 to TRBJ1-2; possible D gene TRBD1, 5 bases. CDR1 and CDR2 from the germline V gene are LNHDA and SQIVND (reference sequence). The CDR3 is made up of 15 amino acids. V lost 5 bases and J 3 bases, leaving 16 bases between the germline ends. The CDR3: CASSFPTDTHYGYTF. CDR3 sequence (DNA): TGTGCCAGTAGTTTTCCGACGGACACTCACTATGGCTACACCTTC.

Details on this clone: The sample has other DNA sequences that encode this CDR3 too. The rearrangement links TRBV5-8 to TRBJ2-7; 13 bases agree with TRBD2. The CDR3 totals 15 residues. Germline CDR1 SGHTS, CDR2 YDEGEE. Trimming cost V 0 bases and J 4 bases; bases outside gene matches: 1. Here the CDR3 reads CASSLGTSGSYEQYF. The CDR3 region has the DNA TGTGCCAGCAGCTTGGGGACTAGCGGGAGTTACGAGCAGTACTTC.

The chain joins TRBV5-1 to TRBJ1-2; 8 positions match TRBD1. The CDR3 extends over 16 amino acids. Germline CDR1 reads SGHRS; CDR2 reads YFSETQ. The J segment lost 2 bases and the V segment lost 4 bases, leaving 10 bases of the junction unmatched. Here the CDR3 reads CASSPNRQGFNYGYTF. DNA for the CDR3: TGCGCCAGCAGCCCTAATCGACAGGGGTTCAACTATGGCTACACCTTC.

The chain employs TRBV27 and TRBJ2-1, with 14 bases identical to TRBD2. The ends lost 2 bases at V and 9 bases at J; junction bases unmatched: 6. CDR3 length: 16 residues. CDR1 and CDR2 (germline): MNHEY, SMNVEV (reference sequence). The CDR3 nucleotides read TGTGCCAGCAGTTTAAGCAGGGGACTAGCGGGAGCTGAGCAGTTCTTC. Its translation is CASSLSRGLAGAEQFF.